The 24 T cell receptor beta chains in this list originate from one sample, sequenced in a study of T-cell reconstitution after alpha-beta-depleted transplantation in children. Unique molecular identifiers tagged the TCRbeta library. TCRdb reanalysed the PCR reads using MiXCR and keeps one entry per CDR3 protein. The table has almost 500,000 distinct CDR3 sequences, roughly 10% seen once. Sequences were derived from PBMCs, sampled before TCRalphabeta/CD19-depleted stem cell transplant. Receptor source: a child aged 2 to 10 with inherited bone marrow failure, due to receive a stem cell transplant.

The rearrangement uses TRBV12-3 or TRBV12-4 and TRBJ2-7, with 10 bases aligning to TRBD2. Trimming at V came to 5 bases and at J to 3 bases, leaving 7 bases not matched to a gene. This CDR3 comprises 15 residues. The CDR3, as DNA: TGTGCCAGCAGTCCCCAGCGGGAGGGCCTCTACGAGCAGTACTTC. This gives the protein CASSPQREGLYEQYF.

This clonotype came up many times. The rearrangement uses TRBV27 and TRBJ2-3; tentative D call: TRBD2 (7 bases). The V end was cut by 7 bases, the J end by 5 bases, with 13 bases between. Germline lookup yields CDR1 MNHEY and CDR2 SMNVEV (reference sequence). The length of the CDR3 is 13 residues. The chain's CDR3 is CASTSGGRDTQYF. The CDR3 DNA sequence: TGTGCCAGCACTTCCGGGGGGCGAGATACGCAGTATTTT.

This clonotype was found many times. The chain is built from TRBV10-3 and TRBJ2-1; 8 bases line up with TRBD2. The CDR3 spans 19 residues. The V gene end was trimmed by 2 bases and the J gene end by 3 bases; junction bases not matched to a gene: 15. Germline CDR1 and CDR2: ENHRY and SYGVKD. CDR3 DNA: TGTGCCATCAGTGAGAGTACTCGGTTCAGCGGGAGTTACTACAATGAGCAGTTCTTC. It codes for CAISESTRFSGSYYNEQFF.

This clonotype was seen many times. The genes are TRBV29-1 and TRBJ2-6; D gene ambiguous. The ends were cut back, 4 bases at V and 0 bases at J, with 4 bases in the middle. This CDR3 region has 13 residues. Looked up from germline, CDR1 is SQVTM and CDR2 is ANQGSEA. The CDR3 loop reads CSVVFSGANVLTF. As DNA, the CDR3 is TGCAGCGTTGTCTTCTCTGGGGCCAACGTCCTGACTTTC.

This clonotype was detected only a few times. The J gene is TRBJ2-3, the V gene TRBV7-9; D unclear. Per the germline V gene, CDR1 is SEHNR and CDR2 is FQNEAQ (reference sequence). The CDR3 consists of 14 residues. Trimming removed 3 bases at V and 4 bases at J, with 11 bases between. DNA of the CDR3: TGTGCCAGCAGCTTCCCCACCCCCCCAGATACGCAGTATTTT. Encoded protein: CASSFPTPPDTQYF.

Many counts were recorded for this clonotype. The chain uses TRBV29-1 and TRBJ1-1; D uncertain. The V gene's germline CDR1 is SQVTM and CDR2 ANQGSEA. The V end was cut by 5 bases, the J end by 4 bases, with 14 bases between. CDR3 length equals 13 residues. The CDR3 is CSVSVGFGTEAFF. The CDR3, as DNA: TGCAGCGTTTCCGTAGGGTTTGGCACTGAAGCTTTCTTT.

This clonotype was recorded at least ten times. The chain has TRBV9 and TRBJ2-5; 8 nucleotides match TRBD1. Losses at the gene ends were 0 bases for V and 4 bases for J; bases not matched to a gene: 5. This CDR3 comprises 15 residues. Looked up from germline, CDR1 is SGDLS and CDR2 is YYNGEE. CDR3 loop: CASSVDGTGPETQYF. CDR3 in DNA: TGTGCCAGCAGCGTAGATGGGACAGGCCCAGAGACCCAGTACTTC.

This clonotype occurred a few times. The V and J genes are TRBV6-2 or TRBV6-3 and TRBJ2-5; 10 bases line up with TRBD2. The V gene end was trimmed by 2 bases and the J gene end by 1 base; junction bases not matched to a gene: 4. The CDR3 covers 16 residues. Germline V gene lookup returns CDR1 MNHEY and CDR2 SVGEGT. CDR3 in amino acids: CASSYPGLAAQETQYF. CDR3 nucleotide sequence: TGTGCCAGCAGTTACCCCGGACTAGCGGCCCAAGAGACCCAGTACTTC.

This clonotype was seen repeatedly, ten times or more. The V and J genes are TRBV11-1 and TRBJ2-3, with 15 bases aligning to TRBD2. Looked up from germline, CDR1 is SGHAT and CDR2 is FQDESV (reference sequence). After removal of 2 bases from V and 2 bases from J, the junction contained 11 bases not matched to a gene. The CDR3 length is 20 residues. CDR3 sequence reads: CASSLLPGLAGGPDTDTQYF. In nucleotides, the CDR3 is TGTGCCAGCAGCTTACTCCCCGGACTAGCGGGAGGGCCTGACACAGATACGCAGTATTTT. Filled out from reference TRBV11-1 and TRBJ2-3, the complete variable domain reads EAEVAQSPRYKITEKSQAVAFWCDPISGHATLYWYRQILGQGPELLVQFQDESVVDDSQLPKDRFSAERLKGVDSTLKIQPAELGDSAMYLCASSLLPGLAGGPDTDTQYFGPGTRLTVL.

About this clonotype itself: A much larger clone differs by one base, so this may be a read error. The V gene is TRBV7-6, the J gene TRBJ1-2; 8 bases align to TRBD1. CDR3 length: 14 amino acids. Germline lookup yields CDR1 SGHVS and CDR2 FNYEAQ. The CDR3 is CASSPGQGYYGSTF. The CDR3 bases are TGTGCCAGCAGCCCAGGACAGGGATACTATGGCTCCACCTTC.

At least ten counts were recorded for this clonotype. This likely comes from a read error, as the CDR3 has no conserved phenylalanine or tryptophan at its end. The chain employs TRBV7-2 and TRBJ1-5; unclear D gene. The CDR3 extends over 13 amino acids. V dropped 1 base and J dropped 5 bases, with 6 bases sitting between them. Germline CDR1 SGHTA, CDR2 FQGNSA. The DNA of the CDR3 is TGTGCCAGCAGCTTAGAGGACTATCAGCCCCAGCATTCT. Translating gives CASSLEDYQPQHS.

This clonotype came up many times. The CDR3 sequence is CSVRREGSLIGELFF. The CDR3 DNA reads TGCAGCGTCCGACGGGAGGGGTCCCTCATCGGGGAGCTGTTTTTT. The V gene is TRBV29-1, the J gene TRBJ2-2; TRBD2 agrees at 8 bases. This CDR3 is 15 amino acids long. The germline CDR1 and CDR2 sequences are SQVTM and ANQGSEA. V was pared by 6 bases and J by 7 bases, with 13 bases of the junction left unmatched.

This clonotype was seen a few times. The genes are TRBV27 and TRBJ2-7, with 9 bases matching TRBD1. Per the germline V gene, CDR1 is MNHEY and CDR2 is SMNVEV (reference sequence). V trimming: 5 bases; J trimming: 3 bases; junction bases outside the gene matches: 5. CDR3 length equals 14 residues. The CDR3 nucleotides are TGTGCCAGCAGTCCTACGGGACAGGGCTACGAGCAGTACTTC. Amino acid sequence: CASSPTGQGYEQYF.

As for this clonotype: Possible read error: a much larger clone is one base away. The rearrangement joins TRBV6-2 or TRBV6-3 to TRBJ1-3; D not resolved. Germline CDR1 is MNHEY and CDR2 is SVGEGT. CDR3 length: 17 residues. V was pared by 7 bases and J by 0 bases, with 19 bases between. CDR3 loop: CASNDLLDGSSGNTIYF. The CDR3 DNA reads TGTGCCAGCAACGACCTTCTCGACGGAAGCTCTGGAAACACCATATATTTT.

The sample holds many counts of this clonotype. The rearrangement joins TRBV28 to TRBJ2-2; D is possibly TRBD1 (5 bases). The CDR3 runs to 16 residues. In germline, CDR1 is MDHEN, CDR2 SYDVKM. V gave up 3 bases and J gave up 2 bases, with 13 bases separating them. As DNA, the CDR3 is TGTGCCAGCAGTTTTTGGCAGGGTGTAAACACCGGGGAGCTGTTTTTT. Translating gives CASSFWQGVNTGELFF. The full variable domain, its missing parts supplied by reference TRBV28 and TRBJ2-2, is DVKVTQSSRYLVKRTGEKVFLECVQDMDHENMFWYRQDPGLGLRLIYFSYDVKMKEKGDIPEGYSVSREKKERFSLILESASTNQTSMYLCASSFWQGVNTGELFFGEGSRLTVL.

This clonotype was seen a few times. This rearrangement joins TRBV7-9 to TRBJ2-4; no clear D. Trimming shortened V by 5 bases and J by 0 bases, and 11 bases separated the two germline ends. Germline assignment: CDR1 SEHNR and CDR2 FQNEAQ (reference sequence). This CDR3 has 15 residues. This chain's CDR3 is CASSPPYLAKNIQYF. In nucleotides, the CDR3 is TGTGCCAGCAGCCCCCCGTACCTAGCCAAAAACATTCAGTACTTC.

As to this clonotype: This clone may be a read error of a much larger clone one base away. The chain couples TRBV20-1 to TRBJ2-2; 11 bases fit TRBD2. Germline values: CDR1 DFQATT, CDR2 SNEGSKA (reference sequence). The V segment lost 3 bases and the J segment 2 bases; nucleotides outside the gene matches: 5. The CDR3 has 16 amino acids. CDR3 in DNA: TGCAGTGCTAGGCCGGGACTAGCGGTAAACACCGGGGAGCTGTTTTTT. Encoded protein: CSARPGLAVNTGELFF.

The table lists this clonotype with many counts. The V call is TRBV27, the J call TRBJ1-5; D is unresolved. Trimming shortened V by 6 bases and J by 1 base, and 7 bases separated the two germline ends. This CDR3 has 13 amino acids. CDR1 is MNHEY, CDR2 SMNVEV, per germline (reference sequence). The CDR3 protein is CASSYSSNQPQHF. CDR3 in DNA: TGTGCCAGCAGCTACTCAAGCAATCAGCCCCAGCATTTT.

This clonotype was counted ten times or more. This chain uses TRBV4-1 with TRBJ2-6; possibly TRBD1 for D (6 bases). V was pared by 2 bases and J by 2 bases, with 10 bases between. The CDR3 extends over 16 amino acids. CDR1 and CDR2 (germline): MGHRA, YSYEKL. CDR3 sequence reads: CASSQIPGAGANVLTF. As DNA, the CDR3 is TGCGCCAGCAGCCAAATCCCAGGGGCTGGGGCCAACGTCCTGACTTTC.

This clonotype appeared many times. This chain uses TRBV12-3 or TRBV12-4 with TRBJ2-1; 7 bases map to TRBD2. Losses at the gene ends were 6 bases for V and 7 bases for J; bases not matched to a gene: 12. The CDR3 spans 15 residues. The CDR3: CASRPGQRGRNEQFF. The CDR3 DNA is TGTGCCAGCAGGCCCGGTCAGCGGGGCCGGAATGAGCAGTTCTTC.

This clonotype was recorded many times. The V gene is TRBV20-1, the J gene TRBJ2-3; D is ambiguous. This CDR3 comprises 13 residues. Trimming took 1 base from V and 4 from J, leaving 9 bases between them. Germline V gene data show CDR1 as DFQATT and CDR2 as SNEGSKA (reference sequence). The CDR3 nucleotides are TGCAGTGCTAGAGTAGGCCAATCAGATACGCAGTATTTT. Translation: CSARVGQSDTQYF.

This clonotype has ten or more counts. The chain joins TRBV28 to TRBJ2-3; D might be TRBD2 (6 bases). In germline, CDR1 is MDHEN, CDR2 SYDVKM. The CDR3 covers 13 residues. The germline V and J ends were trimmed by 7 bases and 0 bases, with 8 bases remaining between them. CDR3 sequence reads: CASMSGSTDTQYF. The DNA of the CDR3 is TGTGCCAGCATGAGCGGGAGCACAGATACGCAGTATTTT.

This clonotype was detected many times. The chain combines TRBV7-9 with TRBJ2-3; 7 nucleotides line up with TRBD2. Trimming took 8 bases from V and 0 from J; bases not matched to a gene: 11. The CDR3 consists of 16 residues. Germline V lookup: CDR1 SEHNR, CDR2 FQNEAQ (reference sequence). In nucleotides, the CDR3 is TGTGCCAGCGATATCTCCGGGGGGACTAGCACAGATACGCAGTATTTT. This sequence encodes CASDISGGTSTDTQYF.

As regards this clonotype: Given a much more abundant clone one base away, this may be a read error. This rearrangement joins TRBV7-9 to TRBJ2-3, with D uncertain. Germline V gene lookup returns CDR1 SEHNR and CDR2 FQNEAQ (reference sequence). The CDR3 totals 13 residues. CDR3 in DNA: TGTGCCGGCAGCTTAGCCTTCGGAGATACGCAGTATTTT. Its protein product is CAGSLAFGDTQYF. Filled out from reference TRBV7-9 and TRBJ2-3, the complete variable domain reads DTGVSQNPRHKITKRGQNVTFRCDPISEHNRLYWYRQTLGQGPEFLTYFQNEAQLEKSRLLSDRFSAERPKGSFSTLEIQRTEQGDSAMYLCAGSLAFGDTQYFGPGTRLTVL.